The present TCR beta chain was sequenced within a study of T cell clusters in autoimmune cytopenias. About the research overall: Healthy donor controls had a mean age of roughly 56 years and median age of 59 years.

Multiplex touch-down PCR amplified TRB using TRB-A and TRB-B pools in one tube. Using the multiplex PCR reads, TCRdb records one entry per CDR3 protein without DNA. This sample's table reports about 6,500 distinct CDR3 sequences. TRB was amplified from around 0.25 ug of peripheral blood genomic DNA per sample. From germline, CDR1 is SQVTM and CDR2 ANQGSEA. This CDR3 spans 12 amino acids. This clonotype shows up as medium-sized by frequency. These same data were also listed under a study on T cell repertoires in aging, cancer and after chemotherapy. That paper notes: Donors were grouped into six age bands spanning 30 or younger through 70 or older. Loss of evenness, beyond lost richness, contributed to age-related TCR diversity decline in cancer patients.

Material for sequencing was peripheral blood. The receptor comes from a human donor in good health. This rearrangement joins TRBV29-1 to TRBJ2-7. The CDR3 sequence: CSVAAGPYEQYF.